These 13 T cell receptor beta chains were all obtained from the same sample, sequenced in a study of read filtering for tumor transcriptome and immune sequencing. This library used around 400 ng RNA and molecular barcoded adaptors spanning alpha/delta and beta/gamma chains. Using its own MiXCR run on the reads, TCRdb lists one record per CDR3 protein. In the table there are around 41,000 distinct CDR3 sequences, around 11% of which are singletons. Sequenced: a population of CD138-negative cells sorted from bone marrow. The receptors derive from a donor aged 40 or over with multiple myeloma.

With regard to this clonotype: One junction end does not reproduce the germline sequence, and a read error may be involved. The rearrangement links TRBV13 to TRBJ2-3, with D unclear. The CDR3 length is 18 residues. Germline V gene sequence: CDR1 PRHDT, CDR2 FYEKMQ (reference sequence). CDR3 bases: TGTGCCAGCAGCTTAGGCGCGGCCGCCGCCAGAACCACAAATACGCAGTATTTT. This codes for CASSLGAAAARTTNTQYF.

This clonotype appeared once. Being one base from a much bigger clone, this may be a read error. The V gene is TRBV20-1, the J gene TRBJ1-2; 8 bases line up with TRBD1. Looked up from germline, CDR1 is DFQATT and CDR2 is SNEGSKA (reference sequence). The CDR3 length is 13 residues. CDR3 coding DNA: TGCAGTGCTAGAGCGGACAGGGACTATAGCTACACCTTC. It translates to CSARADRDYSYTF.

This clonotype has ten or more counts. CDR3 amino acids: CASSGWGRERIGHEQFF. The CDR3 region has the DNA TGTGCCAGCAGTGGTTGGGGGAGGGAAAGAATCGGCCATGAGCAGTTCTTC. The chain combines TRBV6-1 with TRBJ2-1; 7 bases map to TRBD2. This CDR3 region has 17 residues. The J segment lost 8 bases and the V segment lost 4 bases, leaving 17 bases of the junction unmatched. Germline lookup yields CDR1 MNHNS and CDR2 SASEGT.

In its sample, this clonotype was seen many times. The J gene is TRBJ1-4, the V gene TRBV6-5, with no clear D. The CDR3 totals 14 residues. With 2 bases removed from V and 0 bases from J, the gap between germline ends came to 4 bases. CDR1 is MNHEY, CDR2 SVGAGI, per germline. The CDR3: CASSYSATNEKLFF. The CDR3 nucleotides are TGTGCCAGCAGTTACAGCGCAACTAATGAAAAACTGTTTTTT.

In its sample, this clonotype was seen many times. CDR3 amino acids: CASSPRDRQNTEAFF. In DNA form, the CDR3 reads TGTGCCAGCAGTCCAAGGGACAGGCAAAACACTGAAGCTTTCTTT. V usage is TRBV12-3 or TRBV12-4 and J usage is TRBJ1-1, with TRBD1 matching over 8 bases. The J segment lost 2 bases and the V segment lost 5 bases, leaving 7 bases of the junction unmatched. CDR3 length equals 15 residues.

This clonotype was recorded many times. The V and J genes are TRBV4-1 and TRBJ1-4, with a tentative D call TRBD1 (5 bases). CDR3 length: 15 amino acids. The germline gives CDR1 MGHRA, CDR2 YSYEKL. The V end was cut by 5 bases, the J end by 12 bases, with 22 bases between. CDR3 protein: CASSAPGTVGAELFF. CDR3 in DNA: TGCGCCAGCAGCGCTCCCGGGACGGTGGGAGCTGAACTGTTTTTT.

In its sample, this clonotype was seen many times. This sequence joins TRBV6-1 and TRBJ1-4; the match to TRBD1 covers 9 bases. There are 14 residues in the CDR3. Germline V lookup: CDR1 MNHNS, CDR2 SASEGT. The trim removed 6 bases at V and 7 bases at J, leaving 6 bases unmatched. The CDR3 bases are TGTGCCAGCAGACTCGGGACAGGGCCTGAAAAACTGTTTTTT. Translation gives CASRLGTGPEKLFF.

The V call is TRBV24-1, the J call TRBJ2-1, with 8 bases that match TRBD2. The CDR3 length is 15 residues. Germline loops: CDR1 KGHDR, CDR2 SFDVKD. V lost 3 bases to trimming and J lost 7 bases; unmatched junction nucleotides: 7. The CDR3 is CATSDPAGGVNEQFF. The CDR3, as DNA: TGTGCCACCAGTGATCCCGCGGGGGGTGTAAATGAGCAGTTCTTC.

This clonotype was picked up many times. This chain links TRBV5-6 with TRBJ1-1; D is undetermined. CDR1 SGHDT and CDR2 YYEEEE come from the germline V gene. V was pared by 0 bases and J by 3 bases, with 3 bases between. This CDR3 region has 12 residues. CDR3 coding DNA: TGTGCCAGCAGCTTGGATTACACTGAAGCTTTCTTT. It translates to CASSLDYTEAFF.

This clonotype was found many times. The rearrangement links TRBV20-1 to TRBJ2-1, with D uncertain. CDR3 length equals 14 residues. V lost 3 bases and J lost 6, with 15 bases in between. Germline-derived CDR1 and CDR2 are DFQATT and SNEGSKA (reference sequence). As DNA, the CDR3 is TGCAGTGCTAGTCGCGGAAGCGAACTCAATGAGCAGTTCTTC. Translating it yields CSASRGSELNEQFF.

Turning to this clonotype: The germline gene is not matched at one end of the junction; a read error may be the cause. V usage is TRBV6-1 and J usage is TRBJ2-4; D may be TRBD1 (6 bases). CDR3 length: 14 amino acids. The germline V gene encodes CDR1 MNHNS and CDR2 SASEGT. The CDR3 DNA sequence: TGTGCCAGCAGGGAAGCTACAGGGAAAAACATTCAGTACTTC. Translation gives CASREATGKNIQYF.

As for this clonotype: This is likely an artifact of a read error, given a far larger clone one base away. The V call is TRBV28, the J call TRBJ2-4, with TRBD1 as a possible D gene (5 bases). The J call may be faulty, since TRBJ2-3 better matches the DNA end. Per germline, CDR1 MDHEN and CDR2 SYDVKM. The CDR3 contains 16 residues. The CDR3, as DNA: TGTGCCAGCACAGACGTAGGGGCCAGCAGTATGAGTACGCAGTATTTT. Its protein is CASTDVGASSMSTQYF.

This clonotype showed up many times. J is TRBJ1-1 and V is TRBV5-1; a possible D gene is TRBD1 (5 bases). Germline CDR1 reads SGHRS; CDR2 reads YFSETQ. The germline V and J ends were trimmed by 0 bases and 5 bases, with 17 bases remaining between them. The CDR3 sequence is 16 residues long. This CDR3 reads CASSLGVTGGKTEAFF. Written as DNA, the CDR3 is TGCGCCAGCAGCTTGGGCGTCACGGGGGGGAAGACTGAAGCTTTCTTT.